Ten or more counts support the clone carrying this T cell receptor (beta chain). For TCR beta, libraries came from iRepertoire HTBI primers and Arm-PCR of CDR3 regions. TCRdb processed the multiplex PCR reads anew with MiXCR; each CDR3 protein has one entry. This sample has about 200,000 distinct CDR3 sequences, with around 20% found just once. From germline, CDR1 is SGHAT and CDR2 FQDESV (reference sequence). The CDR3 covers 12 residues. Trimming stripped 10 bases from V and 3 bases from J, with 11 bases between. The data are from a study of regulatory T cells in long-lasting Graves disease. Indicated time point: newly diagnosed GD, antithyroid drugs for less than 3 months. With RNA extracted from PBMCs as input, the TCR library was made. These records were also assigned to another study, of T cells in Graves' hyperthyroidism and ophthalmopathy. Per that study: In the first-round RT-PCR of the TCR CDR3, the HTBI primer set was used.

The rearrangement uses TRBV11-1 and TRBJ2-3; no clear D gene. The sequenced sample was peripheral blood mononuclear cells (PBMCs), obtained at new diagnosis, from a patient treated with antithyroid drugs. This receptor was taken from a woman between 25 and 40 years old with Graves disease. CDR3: CATRTLTDTQYF. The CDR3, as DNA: TGTGCCACCCGGACCCTAACAGATACGCAGTATTTT.